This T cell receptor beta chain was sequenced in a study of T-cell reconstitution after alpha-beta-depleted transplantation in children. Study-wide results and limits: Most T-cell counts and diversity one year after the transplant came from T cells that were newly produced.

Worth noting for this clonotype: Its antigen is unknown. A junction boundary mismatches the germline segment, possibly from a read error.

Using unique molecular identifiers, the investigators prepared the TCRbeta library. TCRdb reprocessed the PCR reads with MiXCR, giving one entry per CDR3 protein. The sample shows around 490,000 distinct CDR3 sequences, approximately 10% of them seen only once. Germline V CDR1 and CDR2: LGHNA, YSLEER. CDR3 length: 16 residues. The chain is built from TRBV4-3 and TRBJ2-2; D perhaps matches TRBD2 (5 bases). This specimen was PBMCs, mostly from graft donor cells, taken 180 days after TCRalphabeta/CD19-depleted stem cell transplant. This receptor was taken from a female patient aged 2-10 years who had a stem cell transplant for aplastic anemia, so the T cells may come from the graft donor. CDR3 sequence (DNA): TGCGCCAGCAGCCAAGGTCCGCGAGGCTACACCGGGGAGCTGTTTTTC. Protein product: CASSQGPRGYTGELFF.